The sequence of this TCR beta chain was determined in a study of cytomegalovirus exposure and HLA in healthy donors. In germline, CDR1 is SGHNT, CDR2 YYREEE (reference sequence). The CDR3 is 14 amino acids. The J segment lost 3 bases and the V segment lost 5 bases, leaving 3 bases of the junction unmatched. A multiplex PCR was run with 60 Vbeta primers and 13 Jbeta primers. The repertoire was sequenced with immunoSEQ multiplex PCR; TCRdb's copy has only in-frame clones and lacks some. The table shows about 110,000 clones, with more than 70% occurring only once. In the case of this clone: What it binds is unknown.

General study findings and limits: TCR beta V segments were, for the most part, productive about 87% or about 30% of the time in an earlier analysis. Several of the most significant clusters were apparently associated with common viral pathogens in a later analysis.

V gene TRBV5-4 combines with J gene TRBJ2-2; TRBD2 matches 8 bases. The sequencing sample was made of PBMCs. This receptor was taken from a young man in good health and CMV-seronegative. The CDR3 DNA sequence: TGTGCCAGCAGTGCCGGGGGGGACACCGGGGAGCTGTTTTTT. Its translation: CASSAGGDTGELFF.